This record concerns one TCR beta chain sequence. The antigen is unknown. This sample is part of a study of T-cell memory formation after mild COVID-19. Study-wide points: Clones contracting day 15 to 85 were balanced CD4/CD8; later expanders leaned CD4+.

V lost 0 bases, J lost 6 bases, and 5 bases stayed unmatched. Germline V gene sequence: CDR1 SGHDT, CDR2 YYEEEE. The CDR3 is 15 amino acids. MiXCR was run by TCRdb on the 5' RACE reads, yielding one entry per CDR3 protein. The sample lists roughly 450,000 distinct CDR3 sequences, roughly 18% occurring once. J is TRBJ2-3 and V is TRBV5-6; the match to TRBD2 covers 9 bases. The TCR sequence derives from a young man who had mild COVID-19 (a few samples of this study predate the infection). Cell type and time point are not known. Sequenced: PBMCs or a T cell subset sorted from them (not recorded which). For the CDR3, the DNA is TGTGCCAGCAGCTTGGGCGGGGGGGCTCCGGATACGCAGTATTTT. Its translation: CASSLGGGAPDTQYF.